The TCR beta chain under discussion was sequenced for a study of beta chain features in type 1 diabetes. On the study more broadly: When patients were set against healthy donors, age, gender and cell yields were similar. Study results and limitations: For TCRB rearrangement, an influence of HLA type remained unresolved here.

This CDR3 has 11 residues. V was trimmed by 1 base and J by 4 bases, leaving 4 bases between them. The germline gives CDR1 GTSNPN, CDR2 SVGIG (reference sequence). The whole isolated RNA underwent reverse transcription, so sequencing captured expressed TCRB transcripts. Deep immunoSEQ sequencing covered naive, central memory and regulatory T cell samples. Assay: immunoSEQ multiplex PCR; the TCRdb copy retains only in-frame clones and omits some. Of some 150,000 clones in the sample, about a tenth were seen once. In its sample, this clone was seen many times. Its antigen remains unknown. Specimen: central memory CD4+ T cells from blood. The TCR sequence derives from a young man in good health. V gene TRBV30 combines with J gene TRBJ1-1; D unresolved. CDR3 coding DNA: TGTGCCTGGAGTGGGAGCACTGAAGCTTTCTTT. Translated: CAWSGSTEAFF.